The clone carrying this T cell receptor (beta chain) was seen at least ten times. Its cognate antigen is unknown. The sample originates from a study of T cell repertoires in cytomegalovirus infection. Study observations and caveats: The study found HLA-C-restricted CMV-specific TCR beta clonotypes dominating the ex vivo response.

TCRdb reprocessed the reads with MiXCR, giving one entry per CDR3 protein. This table has more than 500,000 distinct CDR3 sequences, 15% to 20% appearing once. Germline CDR1 is SGHVS and CDR2 is FNYEAQ. The CDR3 is 15 residues long. The V end was cut by 1 base, the J end by 3 bases, with 13 bases between. V usage is TRBV7-6 and J usage is TRBJ2-7; D call uncertain. This receptor was identified in a human donor in good health (CMV status not recorded). Some clones in this sample may be carry-over from other donors' samples. Sequences were obtained from CD8+ T cells from PBMCs. The CDR3 is CASSLGADENYEQYF. CDR3 coding DNA: TGTGCCAGCAGCTTAGGGGCGGACGAGAACTACGAGCAGTACTTC.